Listed here is a single T cell receptor beta chain. Sequencing used immunoSEQ multiplex PCR; TCRdb keeps in-frame clones, though not all of them. Of around 640,000 clones in the sample, roughly 96% were seen once. The sample belongs to a study of shared clonotypes between healthy human individuals. Per the germline V gene, CDR1 is MDHEN and CDR2 is SYDVKM. V was clipped by 5 bases and J by 3 bases, with 11 bases between them. The CDR3 is 13 residues long. CD8 cells regarded as naive lacked CD45RO, were positively chosen for CCR7, and omitted terminally differentiated effector memory CD45RA+ cells. The sample consisted of naive CD8+ T cells sorted from blood. The gene calls are TRBV28 and TRBJ2-7, with D possibly matching TRBD1 (6 bases). This receptor was identified in a woman aged 25 to 39 in good health. CDR3 sequence (DNA): TGTGCCAGCAGTCCCGGGACAAACTACGAGCAGTACTTC. It yields the protein CASSPGTNYEQYF.